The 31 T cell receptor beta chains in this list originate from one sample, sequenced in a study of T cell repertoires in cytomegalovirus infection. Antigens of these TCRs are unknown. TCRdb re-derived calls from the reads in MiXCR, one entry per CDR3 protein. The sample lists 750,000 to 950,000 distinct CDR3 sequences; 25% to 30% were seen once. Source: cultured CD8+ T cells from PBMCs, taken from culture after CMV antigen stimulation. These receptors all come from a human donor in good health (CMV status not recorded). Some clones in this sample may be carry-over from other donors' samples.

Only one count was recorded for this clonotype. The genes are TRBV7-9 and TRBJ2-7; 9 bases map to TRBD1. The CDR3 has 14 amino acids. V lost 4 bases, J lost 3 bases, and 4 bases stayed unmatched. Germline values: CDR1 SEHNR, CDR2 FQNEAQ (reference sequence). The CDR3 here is CASSSLDRGYEQYF. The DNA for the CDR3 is TGTGCCAGCAGCTCTCTGGACAGGGGCTACGAGCAGTACTTC.

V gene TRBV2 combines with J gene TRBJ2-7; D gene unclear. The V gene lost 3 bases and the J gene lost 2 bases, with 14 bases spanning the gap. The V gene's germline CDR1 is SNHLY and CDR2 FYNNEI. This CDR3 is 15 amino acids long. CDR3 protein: CASSDRLSPTYEQYV. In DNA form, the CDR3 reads TGTGCCAGCAGTGATCGCCTATCCCCGACCTACGAGCAGTACGTC.

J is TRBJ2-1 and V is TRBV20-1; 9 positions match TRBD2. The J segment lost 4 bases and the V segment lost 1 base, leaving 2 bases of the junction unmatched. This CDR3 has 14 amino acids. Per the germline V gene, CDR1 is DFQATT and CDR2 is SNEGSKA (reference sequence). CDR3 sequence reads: CSARGLADYNEQFF. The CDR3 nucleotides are TGCAGTGCTAGAGGACTAGCGGATTACAATGAGCAGTTCTTC.

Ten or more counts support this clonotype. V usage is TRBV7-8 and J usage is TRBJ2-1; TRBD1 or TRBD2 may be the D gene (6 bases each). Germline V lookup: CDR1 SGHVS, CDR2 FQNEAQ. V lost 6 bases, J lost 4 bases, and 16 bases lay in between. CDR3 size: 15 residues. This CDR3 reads CASSLMGGKYNEQFF. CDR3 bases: TGTGCCAGCAGTCTGATGGGGGGCAAGTACAATGAGCAGTTCTTC. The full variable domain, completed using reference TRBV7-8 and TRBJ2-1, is GAGVSQSPRYKVAKRGQDVALRCDPISGHVSLFWYQQALGQGPEFLTYFQNEAQLDKSGLPSDRFFAERPEGSVSTLKIQRTQQEDSAVYLCASSLMGGKYNEQFFGPGTRLTVL.

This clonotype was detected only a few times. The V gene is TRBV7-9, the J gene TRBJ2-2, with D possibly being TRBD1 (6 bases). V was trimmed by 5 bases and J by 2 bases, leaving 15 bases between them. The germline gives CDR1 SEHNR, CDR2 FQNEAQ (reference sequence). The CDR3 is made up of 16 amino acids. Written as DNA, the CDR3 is TGTGCCAGCAGCACACCCCGGGACACCAACACCGGGGAGCTGTTTTTT. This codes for CASSTPRDTNTGELFF.

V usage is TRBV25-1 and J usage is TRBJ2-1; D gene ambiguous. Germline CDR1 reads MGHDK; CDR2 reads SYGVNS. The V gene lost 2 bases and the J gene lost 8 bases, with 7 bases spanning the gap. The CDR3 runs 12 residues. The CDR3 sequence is CASSERSDEQFF. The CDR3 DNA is TGTGCCAGCAGTGAAAGGTCCGATGAGCAGTTCTTC.

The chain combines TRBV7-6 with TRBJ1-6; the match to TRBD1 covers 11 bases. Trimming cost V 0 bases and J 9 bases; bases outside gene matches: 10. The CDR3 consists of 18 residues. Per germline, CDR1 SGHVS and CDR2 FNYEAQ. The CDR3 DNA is TGTGCCAGCAGCTTAGCACCGGGCGGGACAGGGGGTACTTCACCCCTCCACTTT. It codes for CASSLAPGGTGGTSPLHF.

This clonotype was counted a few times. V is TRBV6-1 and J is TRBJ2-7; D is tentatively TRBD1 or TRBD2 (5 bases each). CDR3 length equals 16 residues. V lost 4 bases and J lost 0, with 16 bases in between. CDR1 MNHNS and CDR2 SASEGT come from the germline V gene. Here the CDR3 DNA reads TGTGCCAGCAGTGCCCTTTCGTGGGGGATCTCCTACGAGCAGTACGTC. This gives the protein CASSALSWGISYEQYV.

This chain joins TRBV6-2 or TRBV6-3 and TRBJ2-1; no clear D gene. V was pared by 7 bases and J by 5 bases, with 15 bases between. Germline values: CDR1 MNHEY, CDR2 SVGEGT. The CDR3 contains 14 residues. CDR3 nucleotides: TGTGCCAGCACCGGGCTCAGCACGGACAATGAGCAGTTCTTC. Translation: CASTGLSTDNEQFF.

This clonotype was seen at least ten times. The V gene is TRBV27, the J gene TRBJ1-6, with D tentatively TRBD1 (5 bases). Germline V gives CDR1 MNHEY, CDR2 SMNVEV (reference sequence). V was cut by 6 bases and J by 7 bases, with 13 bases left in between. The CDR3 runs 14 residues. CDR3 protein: CASSPGTENSPLHF. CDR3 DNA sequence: TGTGCCAGCAGCCCCGGGACCGAGAATTCACCCCTCCACTTT.

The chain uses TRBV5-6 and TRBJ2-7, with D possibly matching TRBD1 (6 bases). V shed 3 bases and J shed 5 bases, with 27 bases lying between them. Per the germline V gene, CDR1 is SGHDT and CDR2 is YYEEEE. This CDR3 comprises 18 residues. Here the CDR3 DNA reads TGTGCCAGCAGCTCCACATACCCCGGACAGATGGTTAGTGACGAGCAGTACTTC. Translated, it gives CASSSTYPGQMVSDEQYF.

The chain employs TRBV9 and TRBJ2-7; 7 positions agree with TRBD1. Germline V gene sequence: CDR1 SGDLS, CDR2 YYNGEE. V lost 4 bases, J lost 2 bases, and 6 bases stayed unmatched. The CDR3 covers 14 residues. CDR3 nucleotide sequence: TGTGCCAGCAGCCCTACCGACAGGGCCTACGAGCAGTACTTC. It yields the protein CASSPTDRAYEQYF.

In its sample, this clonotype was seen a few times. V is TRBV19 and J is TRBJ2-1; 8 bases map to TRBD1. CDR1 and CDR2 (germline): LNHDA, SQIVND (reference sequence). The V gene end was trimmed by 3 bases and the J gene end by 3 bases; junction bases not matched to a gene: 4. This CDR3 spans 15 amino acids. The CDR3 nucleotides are TGTGCCAGTAGTATTGAGGACAGGGACTACAATGAGCAGTTCTTC. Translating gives CASSIEDRDYNEQFF.

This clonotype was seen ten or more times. This chain's CDR3 is CASSFRGGAYNEQFF. CDR3 bases: TGTGCCAGCAGCTTTCGGGGGGGGGCCTACAATGAGCAGTTCTTC. V usage is TRBV7-8 and J usage is TRBJ2-1, with TRBD2 matching over 8 bases. This CDR3 spans 15 amino acids. Germline CDR1 reads SGHVS; CDR2 reads FQNEAQ. V trimming: 3 bases; J trimming: 2 bases; junction bases outside the gene matches: 3.

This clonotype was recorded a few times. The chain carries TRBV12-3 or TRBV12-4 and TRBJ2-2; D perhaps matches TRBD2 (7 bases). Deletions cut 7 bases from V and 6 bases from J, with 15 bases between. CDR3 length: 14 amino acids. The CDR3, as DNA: TGTGCCAGCACCGTGGGGGAGGGGGCCGGGGAGCTGTTTTTT. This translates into CASTVGEGAGELFF.

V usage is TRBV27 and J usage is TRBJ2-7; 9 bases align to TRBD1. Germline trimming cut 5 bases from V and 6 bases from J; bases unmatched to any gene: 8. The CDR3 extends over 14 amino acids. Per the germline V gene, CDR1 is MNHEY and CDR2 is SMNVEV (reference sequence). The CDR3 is CASSIRTGVGEQYF. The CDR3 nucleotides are TGTGCCAGCAGTATAAGGACAGGGGTGGGCGAGCAGTACTTC.

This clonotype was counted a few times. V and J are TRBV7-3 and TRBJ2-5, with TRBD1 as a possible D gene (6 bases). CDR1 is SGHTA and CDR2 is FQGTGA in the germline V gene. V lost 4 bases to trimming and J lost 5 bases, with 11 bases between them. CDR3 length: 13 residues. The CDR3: CASSSRTAETQYF. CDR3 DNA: TGTGCCAGCAGCTCAAGGACAGCGGAGACCCAGTACTTC. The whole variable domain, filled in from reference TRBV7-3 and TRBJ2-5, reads GAGVSQTPSNKVTEKGKYVELRCDPISGHTALYWYRQSLGQGPEFLIYFQGTGAADDSGLPNDRFFAVRPEGSVSTLKIQRTERGDSAVYLCASSSRTAETQYFGPGTRLLVL.

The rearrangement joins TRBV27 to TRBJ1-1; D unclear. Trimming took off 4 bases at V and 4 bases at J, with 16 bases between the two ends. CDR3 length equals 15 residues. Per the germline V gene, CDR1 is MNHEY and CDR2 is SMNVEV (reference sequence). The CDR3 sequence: CASSSYQFAGTEAFF. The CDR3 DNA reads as TGTGCCAGCAGTTCATACCAGTTCGCGGGCACTGAAGCTTTCTTT.

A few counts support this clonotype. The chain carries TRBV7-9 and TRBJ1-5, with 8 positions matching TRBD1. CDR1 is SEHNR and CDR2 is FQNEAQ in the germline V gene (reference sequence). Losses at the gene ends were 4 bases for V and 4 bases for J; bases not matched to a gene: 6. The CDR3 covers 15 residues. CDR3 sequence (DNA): TGTGCCAGCAGCTCCTCGGACAGGGCGAATCAGCCCCAGCATTTT. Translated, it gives CASSSSDRANQPQHF.

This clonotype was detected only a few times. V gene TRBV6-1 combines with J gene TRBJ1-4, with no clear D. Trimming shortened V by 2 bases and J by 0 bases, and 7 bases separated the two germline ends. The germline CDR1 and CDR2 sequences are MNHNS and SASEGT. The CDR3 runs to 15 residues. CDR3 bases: TGTGCCAGCAGTGAACAAGTTGCAACTAATGAAAAACTGTTTTTT. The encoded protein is CASSEQVATNEKLFF.

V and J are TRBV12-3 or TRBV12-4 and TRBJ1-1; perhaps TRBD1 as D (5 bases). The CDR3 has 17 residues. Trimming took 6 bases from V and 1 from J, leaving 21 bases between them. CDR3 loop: CASSKGLAGLENTEAFF. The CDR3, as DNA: TGTGCCAGCAGCAAAGGGCTAGCGGGGCTTGAGAACACTGAAGCTTTCTTT.

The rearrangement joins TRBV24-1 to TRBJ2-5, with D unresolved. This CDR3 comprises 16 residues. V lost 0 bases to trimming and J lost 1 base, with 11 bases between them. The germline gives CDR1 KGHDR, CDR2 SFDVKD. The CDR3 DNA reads TGTGCCACCAGTGATTTGAATATGGGGTTCCAAGAGACCCAGTACTTC. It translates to CATSDLNMGFQETQYF.

CDR3 coding DNA: TGTGCCATCAGAGACAGGGGGACTAGCACAGATACGCAGTATTTT. Translation gives CAIRDRGTSTDTQYF. The chain uses TRBV10-3 and TRBJ2-3, with TRBD1 matching 9 bases. The length of the CDR3 is 15 residues. CDR1 is ENHRY, CDR2 SYGVKD, per germline. V was pared by 6 bases and J by 0 bases, with 4 bases of the junction left unmatched.

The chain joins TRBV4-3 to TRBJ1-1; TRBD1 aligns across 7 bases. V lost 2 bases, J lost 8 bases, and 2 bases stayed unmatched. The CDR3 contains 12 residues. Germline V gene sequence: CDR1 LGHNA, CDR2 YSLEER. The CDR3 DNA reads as TGCGCCAGCAGCCAACCGGGACAGGAAGCTTTCTTT. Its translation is CASSQPGQEAFF.

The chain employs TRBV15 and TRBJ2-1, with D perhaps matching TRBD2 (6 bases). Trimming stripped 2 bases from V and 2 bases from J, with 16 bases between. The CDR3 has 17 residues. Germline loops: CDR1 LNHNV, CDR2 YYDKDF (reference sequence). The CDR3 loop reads CATSRLGLLVPYNEQFF. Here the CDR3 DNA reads TGTGCCACCAGCAGATTGGGACTCCTCGTTCCCTACAATGAGCAGTTCTTC.

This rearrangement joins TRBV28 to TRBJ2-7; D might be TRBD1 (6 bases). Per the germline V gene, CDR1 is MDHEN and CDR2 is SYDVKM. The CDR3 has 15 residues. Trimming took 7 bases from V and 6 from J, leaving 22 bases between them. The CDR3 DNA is TGTGCCAGCACCCATTTCCCATTCAGGGGTGTCGAGCAGTACTTC. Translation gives CASTHFPFRGVEQYF.

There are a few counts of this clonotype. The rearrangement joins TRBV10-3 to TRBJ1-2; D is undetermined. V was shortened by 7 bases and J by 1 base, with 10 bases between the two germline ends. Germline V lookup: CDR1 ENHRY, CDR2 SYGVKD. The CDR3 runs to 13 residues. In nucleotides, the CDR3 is TGTGCCATCAACTATGGGGATAACTATGGCTACACCTTC. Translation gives CAINYGDNYGYTF.

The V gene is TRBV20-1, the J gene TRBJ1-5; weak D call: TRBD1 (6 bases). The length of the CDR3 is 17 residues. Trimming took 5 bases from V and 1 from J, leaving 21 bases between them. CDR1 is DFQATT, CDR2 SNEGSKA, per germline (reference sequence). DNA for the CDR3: TGCAGTGCTCGTCGTCCCCGGGACACCCTGAGCAATCAGCCCCAGCATTTT. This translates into CSARRPRDTLSNQPQHF.

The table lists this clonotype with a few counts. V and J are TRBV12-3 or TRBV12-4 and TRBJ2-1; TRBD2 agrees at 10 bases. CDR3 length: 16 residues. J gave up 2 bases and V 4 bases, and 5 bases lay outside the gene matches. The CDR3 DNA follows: TGTGCCAGCAGTTCTCCGGGACTAGCGACCTACAATGAGCAGTTCTTC. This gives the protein CASSSPGLATYNEQFF.

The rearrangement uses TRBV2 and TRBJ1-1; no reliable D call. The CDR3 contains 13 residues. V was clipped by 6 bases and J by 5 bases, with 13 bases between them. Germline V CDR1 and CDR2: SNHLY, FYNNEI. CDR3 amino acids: CASSQYWVTEAFF. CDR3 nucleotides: TGTGCCAGCAGCCAATATTGGGTGACTGAAGCTTTCTTT.

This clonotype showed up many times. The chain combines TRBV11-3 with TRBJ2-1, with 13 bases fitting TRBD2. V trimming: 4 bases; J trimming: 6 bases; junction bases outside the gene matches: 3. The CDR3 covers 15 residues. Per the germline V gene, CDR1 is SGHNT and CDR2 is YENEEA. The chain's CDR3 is CASSSGLAGVNEQFF. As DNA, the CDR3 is TGTGCCAGCAGCTCTGGACTAGCGGGGGTCAATGAGCAGTTCTTC.